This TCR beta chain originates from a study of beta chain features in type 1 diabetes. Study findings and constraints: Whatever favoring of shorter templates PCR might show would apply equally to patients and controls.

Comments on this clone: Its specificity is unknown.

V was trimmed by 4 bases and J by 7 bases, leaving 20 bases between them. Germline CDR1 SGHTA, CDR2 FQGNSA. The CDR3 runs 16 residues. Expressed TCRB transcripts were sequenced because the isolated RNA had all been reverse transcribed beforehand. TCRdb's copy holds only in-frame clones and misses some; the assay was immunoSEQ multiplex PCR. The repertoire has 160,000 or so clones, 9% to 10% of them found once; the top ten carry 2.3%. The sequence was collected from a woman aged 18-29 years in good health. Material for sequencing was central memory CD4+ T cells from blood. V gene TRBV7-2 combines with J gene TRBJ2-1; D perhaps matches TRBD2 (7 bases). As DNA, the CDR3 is TGTGCCAGCAGCTCAAGGGGGGGGTCTCTTGCAAATGAGCAGTTCTTC. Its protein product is CASSSRGGSLANEQFF.